The 15 T cell receptor beta chains below come from one sample, sequenced in a study of stem cell transplantation in POMP-related autoinflammatory disease. Method: immunoSEQ multiplex PCR; TCRdb's copy keeps in-frame clones and lacks some. The sample holds 25,000 to 30,000 clones, roughly four fifths seen once. The starting material was CD4+ T cells from PBMCs, obtained before stem cell transplantation. The receptors shown here come from a human donor with POMP-related autoinflammation and immune dysregulation (PRAID).

The chain recombines TRBV18 with TRBJ2-2, with 9 bases lining up with TRBD1. Per the germline V gene, CDR1 is KGHSH and CDR2 is LQKENI. The CDR3 contains 17 residues. V lost 3 bases, J lost 6 bases, and 11 bases stayed unmatched. The CDR3 reads CASSPARTGAFAGELFF. The CDR3 coding sequence is TGTGCCAGCTCACCGGCTCGGACAGGGGCGTTCGCCGGGGAGCTGTTTTTT.

This clone has a single count. V gene TRBV23-1 combines with J gene TRBJ2-7; D assignment may be TRBD1 or TRBD2 (5 bases each). TRBV23-1 is flagged as an ORF with uncertain function. This CDR3 contains 17 residues. V was pared by 0 bases and J by 3 bases, with 18 bases between. The CDR3 nucleotides are TGCGCCAGCAGTCAATCCCGCCGCGGCAGGGAGTACTACGAGCAGTACTTC. It is translated as CASSQSRRGREYYEQYF.

The chain couples TRBV7-8 to TRBJ1-5; tentatively, D is TRBD1 (5 bases). V was shortened by 4 bases and J by 0 bases, with 16 bases between the two germline ends. The germline gives CDR1 SGHVS, CDR2 FQNEAQ. The CDR3 is made up of 17 amino acids. The CDR3 loop is CASSYKGQSYSNQPQHF. The CDR3 nucleotides are TGTGCCAGCAGCTATAAGGGGCAGAGCTATAGCAATCAGCCCCAGCATTTT.

A few counts support this clone. This rearrangement joins TRBV13 to TRBJ2-3; 12 nucleotides agree with TRBD2. The J segment lost 6 bases and the V segment lost 4 bases, leaving 8 bases of the junction unmatched. The CDR3 sequence is 16 residues long. Germline lookup yields CDR1 PRHDT and CDR2 FYEKMQ (reference sequence). CDR3 DNA: TGTGCCAGCAGCTCTGTTGGACTAGCGGGGTCGGATACGCAGTATTTT. It is translated as CASSSVGLAGSDTQYF.

The table lists this clone with a few counts. The rearrangement uses TRBV5-4 and TRBJ2-3; TRBD2 matches at 14 bases. The CDR3 is 16 amino acids. From germline, CDR1 is SGHNT and CDR2 YYREEE (reference sequence). V lost 5 bases and J lost 1; bases outside the gene matches: 3. As DNA, the CDR3 is TGTGCCAGCAGGTCGACTAGCGGGAGGGGCACAGATACGCAGTATTTT. Its protein product is CASRSTSGRGTDTQYF.

The J gene is TRBJ1-1, the V gene TRBV5-1, with D maybe TRBD1 (6 bases). The CDR3 spans 13 residues. The germline V gene has CDR1 SGHRS and CDR2 YFSETQ. V shed 4 bases and J shed 2 bases, with 9 bases lying between them. For the CDR3, the DNA is TGCGCCAGCAGCCAGGGGAAAAACACTGAAGCTTTCTTT. It yields the protein CASSQGKNTEAFF.

The genes are TRBV2 and TRBJ2-3; 9 bases fit TRBD2. The germline V gene encodes CDR1 SNHLY and CDR2 FYNNEI. V was clipped by 4 bases and J by 3 bases; unmatched bases: 5. The CDR3 has 15 amino acids. CDR3 in amino acids: CASSGGTSRTDTQYF. Here the CDR3 DNA reads TGTGCCAGCAGTGGGGGGACTAGCAGGACAGATACGCAGTATTTT. Based on the CDR3 plus reference TRBV2 and TRBJ2-3, the full variable domain is EPEVTQTPSHQVTQMGQEVILRCVPISNHLYFYWYRQILGQKVEFLVSFYNNEISEKSEIFDDQFSVERPDGSNFTLKIRSTKLEDSAMYFCASSGGTSRTDTQYFGPGTRLTVL.

The chain links TRBV28 to TRBJ2-7; D may be TRBD1 (5 bases). The ends were cut back, 7 bases at V and 0 bases at J, with 13 bases in the middle. The CDR3 runs 14 residues. The V gene's germline CDR1 is MDHEN and CDR2 SYDVKM. The CDR3 nucleotides are TGTGCCAGCATCAGCATGACAGCCTCCTACGAGCAGTACTTC. Translating gives CASISMTASYEQYF.

This chain links TRBV7-9 with TRBJ1-2, with 8 positions matching TRBD1. CDR3 length: 12 amino acids. With V trimmed by 6 bases and J by 8 bases, 5 bases remained unmatched. Germline assignment: CDR1 SEHNR and CDR2 FQNEAQ (reference sequence). The CDR3 DNA follows: TGTGCCAGCAGGGACAGGGAGGGCGGCTACACCTTC. Its translation is CASRDREGGYTF.

This chain links TRBV28 with TRBJ2-5, with 7 bases aligning to TRBD2. V gave up 4 bases and J gave up 2 bases; unmatched junction bases: 7. Germline lookup yields CDR1 MDHEN and CDR2 SYDVKM. The CDR3 sequence is 15 residues long. The CDR3 reads CASSSAIAGQETQYF. The CDR3 DNA reads as TGTGCCAGCAGTTCCGCTATAGCGGGTCAAGAGACCCAGTACTTC.

This chain links TRBV15 with TRBJ2-7; 13 positions match TRBD2. Germline values: CDR1 LNHNV, CDR2 YYDKDF (reference sequence). J was trimmed by 3 bases and V by 5 bases; bases with no gene match: 13. This CDR3 spans 18 amino acids. The CDR3 protein is CATSAGTSGTTAFYEQYF. CDR3 nucleotides: TGTGCCACCAGCGCCGGGACTAGCGGGACCACAGCCTTCTACGAGCAGTACTTC. Variable domain in full (rest from reference TRBV15 and TRBJ2-7): DAMVIQNPRYQVTQFGKPVTLSCSQTLNHNVMYWYQQKSSQAPKLLFHYYDKDFNNEADTPDNFQSRRPNTSFCFLDIRSPGLGDTAMYLCATSAGTSGTTAFYEQYFGPGTRLTVT.

This rearrangement joins TRBV6-1 to TRBJ1-5; D uncertain. V shed 8 bases and J shed 7 bases, with 9 bases lying between them. Germline V gives CDR1 MNHNS, CDR2 SASEGT. CDR3 length: 11 residues. This CDR3 is CASGWGQPQHF. CDR3 DNA: TGTGCCAGCGGGTGGGGACAGCCCCAGCATTTT.

V usage is TRBV5-1 and J usage is TRBJ2-7; D not certain. Germline loops: CDR1 SGHRS, CDR2 YFSETQ. Trimming removed 4 bases at V and 2 bases at J, with 16 bases between. The CDR3 totals 15 residues. The CDR3 region has the DNA TGCGCCAGCAGCCCCTCTGGCGTGGCAACCTACGAGCAGTACTTC. It yields the protein CASSPSGVATYEQYF.

This chain links TRBV11-1 with TRBJ1-2; D not resolved. Germline-derived CDR1 and CDR2 are SGHAT and FQDESV (reference sequence). The CDR3 covers 14 residues. The V gene lost 0 bases and the J gene lost 7 bases, with 12 bases spanning the gap. The CDR3: CASSLAGGESGYTF. The CDR3 DNA is TGTGCCAGCAGCTTAGCAGGTGGGGAAAGTGGCTACACCTTC.

Only a few counts were recorded for this clone. The chain carries TRBV6-6 and TRBJ1-3; D gene ambiguous. Germline lookup yields CDR1 MNHNY and CDR2 SVGAGI (reference sequence). Trimming shortened V by 10 bases and J by 0 bases, and 7 bases separated the two germline ends. This CDR3 contains 12 residues. CDR3 sequence reads: CATVGSGNTIYF. The CDR3 DNA is TGTGCCACCGTGGGCTCTGGAAACACCATATATTTT.